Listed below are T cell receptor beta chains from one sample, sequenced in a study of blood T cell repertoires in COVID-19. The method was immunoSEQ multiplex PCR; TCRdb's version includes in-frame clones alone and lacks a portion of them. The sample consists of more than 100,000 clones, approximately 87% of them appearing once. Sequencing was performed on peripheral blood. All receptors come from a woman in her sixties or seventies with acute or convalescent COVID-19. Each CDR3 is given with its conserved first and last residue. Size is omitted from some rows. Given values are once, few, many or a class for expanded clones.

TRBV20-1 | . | CSASNGSRHEQFF
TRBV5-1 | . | CASSFVGTGDYGYTF
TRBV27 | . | CASSLRGTSGYNEQFF
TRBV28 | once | CASSRDRRHGYTF
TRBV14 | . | CASSQAPKPGEFYNSPLHF
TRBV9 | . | CASSAQGDPYYGYTF
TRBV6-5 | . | CASVWGPNTEAFF
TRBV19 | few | CASSMPGAHYNEQFF
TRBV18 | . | CASSYRADPGAGKLFF
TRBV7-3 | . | CASSLPAGGGELFF
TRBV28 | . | CASSSSAGGLRETQYF
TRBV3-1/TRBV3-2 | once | CASSPGQYGYTF
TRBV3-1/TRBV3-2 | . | CASSLLGLAGVRSYNEQFF
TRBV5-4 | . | CASSLGQVTEAFF
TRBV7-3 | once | CASSSGSFNQPQHF
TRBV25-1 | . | CASSEFTETGLYGYTF
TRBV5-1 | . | CASTPRSAGGPADTQYF
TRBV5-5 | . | CASSERPDRVTEAFF
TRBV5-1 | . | CASSLTGYYEQYF
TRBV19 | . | CASSLGGRNQPQHF
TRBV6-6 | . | CASREQGRNTEAFF
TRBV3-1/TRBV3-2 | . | CASSQVQRFYEQYF
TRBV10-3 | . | CAIAGDDRRSSYEQYF
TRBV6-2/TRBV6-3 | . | CASSILAAAYNEQFF
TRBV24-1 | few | CATSDPDSYGYTF
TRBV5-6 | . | CASSTGQLSTGELFF
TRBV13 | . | CASSLTTGSDTDTQYF
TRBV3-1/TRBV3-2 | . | CASSQDLGAGGETQYF
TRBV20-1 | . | CSARADSQQYF
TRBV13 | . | CASSLETSYNEQFF
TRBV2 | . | CASSGASEGIGYTF
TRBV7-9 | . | CASSPGTGEFGYTF
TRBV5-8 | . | CASSTLQGWANYGYTF